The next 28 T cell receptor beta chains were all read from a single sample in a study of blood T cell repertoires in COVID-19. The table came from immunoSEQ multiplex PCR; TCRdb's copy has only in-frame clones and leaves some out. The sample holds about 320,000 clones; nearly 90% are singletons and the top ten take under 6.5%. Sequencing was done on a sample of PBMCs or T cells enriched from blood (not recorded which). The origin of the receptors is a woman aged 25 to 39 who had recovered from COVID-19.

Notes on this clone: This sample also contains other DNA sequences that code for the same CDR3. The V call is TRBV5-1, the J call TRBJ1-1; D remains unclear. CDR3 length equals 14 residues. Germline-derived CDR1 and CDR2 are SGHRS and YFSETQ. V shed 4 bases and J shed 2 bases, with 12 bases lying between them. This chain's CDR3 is CASSPAGGNTEAFF. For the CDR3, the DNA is TGCGCCAGCAGCCCCGCCGGCGGCAACACTGAAGCTTTCTTT.

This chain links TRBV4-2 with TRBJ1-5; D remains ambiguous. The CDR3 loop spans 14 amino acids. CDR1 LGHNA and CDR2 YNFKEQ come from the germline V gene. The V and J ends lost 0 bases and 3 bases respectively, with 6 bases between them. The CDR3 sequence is CASSQDGYNQPQHF. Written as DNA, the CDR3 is TGTGCCAGCAGCCAAGACGGGTACAATCAGCCCCAGCATTTT.

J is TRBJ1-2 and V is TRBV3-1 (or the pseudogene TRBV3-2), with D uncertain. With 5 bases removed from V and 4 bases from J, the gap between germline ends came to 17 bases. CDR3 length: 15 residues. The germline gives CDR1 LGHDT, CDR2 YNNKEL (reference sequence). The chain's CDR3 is CASSYSLLPPYGYTF. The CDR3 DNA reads TGTGCCAGCAGCTACAGCCTCCTTCCCCCCTATGGCTACACCTTC.

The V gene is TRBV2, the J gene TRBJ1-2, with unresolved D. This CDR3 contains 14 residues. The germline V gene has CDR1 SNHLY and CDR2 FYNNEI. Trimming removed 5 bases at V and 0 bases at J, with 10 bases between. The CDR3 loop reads CASSLQAANYGYTF. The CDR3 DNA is TGTGCCAGCAGTCTTCAGGCAGCTAACTATGGCTACACCTTC.

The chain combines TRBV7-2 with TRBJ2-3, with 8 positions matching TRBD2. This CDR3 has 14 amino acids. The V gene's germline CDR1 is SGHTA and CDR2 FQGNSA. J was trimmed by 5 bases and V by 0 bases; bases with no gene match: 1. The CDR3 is CASSLASGGDTQYF. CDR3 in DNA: TGTGCCAGCAGCTTAGCCAGCGGGGGAGATACGCAGTATTTT.

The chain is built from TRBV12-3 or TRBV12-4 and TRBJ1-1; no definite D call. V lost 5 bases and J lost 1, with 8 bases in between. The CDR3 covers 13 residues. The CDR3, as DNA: TGTGCCAGCAGTCACCGGGAGAACACTGAAGCTTTCTTT. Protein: CASSHRENTEAFF.

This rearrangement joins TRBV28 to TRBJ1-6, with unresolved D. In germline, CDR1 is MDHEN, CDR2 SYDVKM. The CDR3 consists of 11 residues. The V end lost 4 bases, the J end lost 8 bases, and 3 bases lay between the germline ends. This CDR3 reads CASSSDSPLHF. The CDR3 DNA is TGTGCCAGCAGTTCCGATTCACCCCTCCACTTT.

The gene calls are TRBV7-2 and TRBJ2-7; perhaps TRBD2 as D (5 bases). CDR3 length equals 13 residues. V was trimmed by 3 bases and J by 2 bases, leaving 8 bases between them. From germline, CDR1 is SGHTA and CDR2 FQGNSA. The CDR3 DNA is TGTGCCAGCAGCTTCACGGGGACCTACGAGCAGTACTTC. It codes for CASSFTGTYEQYF.

CDR3 sequence (DNA): TGTGCCAGCAGCCCAGGGACAGGGACAACTTACTCCTACGAGCAGTACTTC. It yields the protein CASSPGTGTTYSYEQYF. The chain uses TRBV5-6 and TRBJ2-7; 9 bases fit TRBD1. Germline lookup yields CDR1 SGHDT and CDR2 YYEEEE. V was clipped by 4 bases and J by 0 bases; unmatched bases: 11. There are 17 residues in the CDR3.

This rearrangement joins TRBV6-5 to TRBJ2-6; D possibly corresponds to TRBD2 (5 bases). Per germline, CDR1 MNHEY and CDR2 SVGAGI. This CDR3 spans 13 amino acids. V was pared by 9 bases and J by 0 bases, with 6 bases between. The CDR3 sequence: CASRGSGANVLTF. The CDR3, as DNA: TGTGCCAGTCGGGGCTCTGGGGCCAACGTCCTGACTTTC.

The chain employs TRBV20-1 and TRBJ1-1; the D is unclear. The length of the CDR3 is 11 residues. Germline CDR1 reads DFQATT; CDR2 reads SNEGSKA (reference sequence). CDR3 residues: CRGRHITEAFF. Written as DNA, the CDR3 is TGCAGGGGCCGACACATCACTGAAGCTTTCTTT.

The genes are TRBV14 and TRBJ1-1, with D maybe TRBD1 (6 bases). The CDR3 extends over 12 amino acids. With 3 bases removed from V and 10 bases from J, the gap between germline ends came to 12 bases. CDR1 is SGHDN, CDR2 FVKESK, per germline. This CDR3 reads CASSQWGGAAFF. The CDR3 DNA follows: TGTGCCAGCAGCCAGTGGGGGGGGGCAGCTTTCTTT.

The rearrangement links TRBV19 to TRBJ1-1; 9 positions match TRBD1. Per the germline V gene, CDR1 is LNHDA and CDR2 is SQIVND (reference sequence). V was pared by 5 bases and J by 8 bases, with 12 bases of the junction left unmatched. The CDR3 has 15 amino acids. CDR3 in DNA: TGTGCCAGTAGTTTTCGGACAGGGGCCCGGGAAGAAGCTTTCTTT. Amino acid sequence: CASSFRTGAREEAFF.

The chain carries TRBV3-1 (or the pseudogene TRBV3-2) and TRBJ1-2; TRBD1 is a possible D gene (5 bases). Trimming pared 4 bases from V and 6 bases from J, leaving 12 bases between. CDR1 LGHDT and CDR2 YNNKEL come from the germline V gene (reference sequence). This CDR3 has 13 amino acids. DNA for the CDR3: TGTGCCAGCAGCCCTCAGGGTTATGATGGCTACACCTTC. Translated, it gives CASSPQGYDGYTF.

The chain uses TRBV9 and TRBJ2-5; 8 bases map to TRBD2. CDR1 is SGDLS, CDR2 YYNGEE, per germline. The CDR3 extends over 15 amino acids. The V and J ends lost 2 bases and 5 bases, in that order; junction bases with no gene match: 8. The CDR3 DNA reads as TGTGCCAGCAGCGTCGGGGGGGGGCGCGAGGAGACCCAGTACTTC. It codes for CASSVGGGREETQYF.

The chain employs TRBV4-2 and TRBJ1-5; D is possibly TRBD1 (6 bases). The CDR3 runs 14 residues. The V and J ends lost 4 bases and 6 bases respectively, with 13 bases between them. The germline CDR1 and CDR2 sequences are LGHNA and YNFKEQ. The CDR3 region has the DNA TGTGCCAGCAGCCCCCAGGGGCGGGCTCAGCCCCAGCATTTT. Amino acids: CASSPQGRAQPQHF.

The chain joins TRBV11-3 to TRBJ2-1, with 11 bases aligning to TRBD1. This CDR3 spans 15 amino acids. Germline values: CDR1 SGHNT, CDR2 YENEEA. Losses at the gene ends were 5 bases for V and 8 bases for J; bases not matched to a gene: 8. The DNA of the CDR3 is TGTGCCAGCAGCCAGGGGACAGGGGGTACTGATGAGCAGTTCTTC. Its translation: CASSQGTGGTDEQFF. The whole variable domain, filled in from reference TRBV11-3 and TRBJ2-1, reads EAGVVQSPRYKIIEKKQPVAFWCNPISGHNTLYWYLQNLGQGPELLIRYENEEAVDDSQLPKDRFSAERLKGVDSTLKIQPAELGDSAVYLCASSQGTGGTDEQFFGPGTRLTVL.

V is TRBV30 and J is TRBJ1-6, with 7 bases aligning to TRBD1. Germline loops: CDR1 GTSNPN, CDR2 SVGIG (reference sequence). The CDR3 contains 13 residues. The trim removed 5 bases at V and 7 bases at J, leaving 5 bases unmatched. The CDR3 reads CAWDRERNSPLHF. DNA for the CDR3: TGTGCCTGGGACAGGGAGCGGAATTCACCCCTCCACTTT.

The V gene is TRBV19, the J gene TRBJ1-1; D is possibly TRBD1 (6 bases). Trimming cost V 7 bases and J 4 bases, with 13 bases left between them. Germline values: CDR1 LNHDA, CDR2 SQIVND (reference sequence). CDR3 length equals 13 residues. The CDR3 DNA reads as TGTGCCAGTAAACCCGGGACAAGCACTGAAGCTTTCTTT. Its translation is CASKPGTSTEAFF. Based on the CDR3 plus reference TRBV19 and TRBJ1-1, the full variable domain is DGGITQSPKYLFRKEGQNVTLSCEQNLNHDAMYWYRQDPGQGLRLIYYSQIVNDFQKGDIAEGYSVSREKKESFPLTVTSAQKNPTAFYLCASKPGTSTEAFFGQGTRLTVV.

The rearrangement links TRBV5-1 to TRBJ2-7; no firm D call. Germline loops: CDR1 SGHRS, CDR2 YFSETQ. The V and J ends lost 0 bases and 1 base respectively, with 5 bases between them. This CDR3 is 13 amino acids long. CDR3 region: CASSLGQSYEQYF. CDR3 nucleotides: TGCGCCAGCAGCTTGGGGCAGTCCTACGAGCAGTACTTC.

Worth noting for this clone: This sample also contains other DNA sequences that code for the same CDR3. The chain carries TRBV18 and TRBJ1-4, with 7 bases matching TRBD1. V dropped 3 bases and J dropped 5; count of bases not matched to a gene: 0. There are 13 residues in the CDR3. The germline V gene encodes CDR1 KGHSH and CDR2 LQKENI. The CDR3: CASSPDRNEKLFF. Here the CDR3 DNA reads TGTGCCAGCTCACCGGACAGGAATGAAAAACTGTTTTTT.

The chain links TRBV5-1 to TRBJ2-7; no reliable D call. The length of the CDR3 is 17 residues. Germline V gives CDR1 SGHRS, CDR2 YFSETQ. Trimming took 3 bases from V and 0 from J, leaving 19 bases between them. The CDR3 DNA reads TGCGCCAGCAGCTCGGTCCTCCTCCTTACGAGCTCCTACGAGCAGTACTTC. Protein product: CASSSVLLLTSSYEQYF.

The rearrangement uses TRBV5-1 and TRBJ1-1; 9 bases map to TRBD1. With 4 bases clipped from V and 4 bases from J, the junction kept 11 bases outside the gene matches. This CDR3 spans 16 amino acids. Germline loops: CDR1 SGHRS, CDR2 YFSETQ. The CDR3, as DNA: TGCGCCAGCAGCCCGACGGGACAGGGTTTGGGCACTGAAGCTTTCTTT. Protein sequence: CASSPTGQGLGTEAFF. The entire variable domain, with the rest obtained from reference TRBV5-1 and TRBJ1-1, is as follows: KAGVTQTPRYLIKTRGQQVTLSCSPISGHRSVSWYQQTPGQGLQFLFEYFSETQRNKGNFPGRFSGRQFSNSRSEMNVSTLELGDSALYLCASSPTGQGLGTEAFFGQGTRLTVV.

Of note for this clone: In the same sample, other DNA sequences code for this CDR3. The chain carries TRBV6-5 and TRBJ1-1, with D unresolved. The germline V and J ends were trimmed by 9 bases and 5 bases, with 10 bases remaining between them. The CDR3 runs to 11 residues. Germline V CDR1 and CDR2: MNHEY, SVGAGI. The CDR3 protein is CASGRGTEAFF. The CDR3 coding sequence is TGTGCCAGTGGGCGGGGAACTGAAGCTTTCTTT.

This CDR3 is CASSLGGDRGFEDTQYF. The CDR3 nucleotides are TGTGCCAGCAGCTTAGGGGGGGACAGGGGATTCGAAGATACGCAGTATTTT. V and J are TRBV11-3 and TRBJ2-3; 10 positions agree with TRBD1. V shed 1 base, J shed 5 bases, and the junction held 9 bases outside the gene matches. The germline CDR1 and CDR2 sequences are SGHNT and YENEEA. The CDR3 runs 17 residues.

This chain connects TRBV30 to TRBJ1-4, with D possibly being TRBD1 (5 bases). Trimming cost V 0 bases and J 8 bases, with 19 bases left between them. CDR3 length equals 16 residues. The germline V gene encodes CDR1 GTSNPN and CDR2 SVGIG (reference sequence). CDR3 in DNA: TGTGCCTGGAGTGTACTGTGGGGCGCCCGTCGGGAAAAACTGTTTTTT. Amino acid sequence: CAWSVLWGARREKLFF.

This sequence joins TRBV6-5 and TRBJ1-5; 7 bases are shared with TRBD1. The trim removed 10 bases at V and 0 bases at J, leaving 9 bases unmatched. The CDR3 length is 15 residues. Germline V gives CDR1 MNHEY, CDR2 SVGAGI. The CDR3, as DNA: TGTGCCATTTCGACAGGGCTATATAGCAATCAGCCCCAGCATTTT. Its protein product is CAISTGLYSNQPQHF.

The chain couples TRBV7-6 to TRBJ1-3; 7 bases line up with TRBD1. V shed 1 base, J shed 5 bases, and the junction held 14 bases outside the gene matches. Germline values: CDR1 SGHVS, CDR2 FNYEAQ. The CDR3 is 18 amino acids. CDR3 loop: CASSLDLDPGQPRNTIYF. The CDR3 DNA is TGTGCCAGCAGCTTAGACCTGGACCCGGGACAGCCAAGAAACACCATATATTTT.